What follows is one T cell receptor (beta chain) and its context. The antigen is undetermined. The assay was immunoSEQ multiplex PCR, and TCRdb's table has in-frame clones only and misses some. The repertoire holds approximately 150,000 clones, approximately 89% seen once, with roughly 1.8% in the top ten. The entry originates in a study of T cell responses to AZD1222 COVID-19 vaccine. General study points: Rises in breadth and depth of Spike-specific TCRs came after two AZD1222 doses. Reports indicate that nearly half of spike-specific TCRs are directed at unmutated variant regions. Sampling that yielded the repertoires occurred only after the peak T cell response. Donors, mostly white British, included more females; clonal diversity was possibly underestimated.

The CDR3 sequence is 11 residues long. V was cut by 5 bases and J by 10 bases, with 14 bases left in between. Looked up from germline, CDR1 is DFQATT and CDR2 is SNEGSKA (reference sequence). The source was peripheral blood, collected 28 days after the second AZD1222 dose. This chain connects TRBV20-1 to TRBJ2-5; D may correspond to TRBD1 or TRBD2 (5 bases each). This sequence was found in an adult who received the AZD1222 COVID-19 vaccine. This CDR3 reads CSAAGDGGQYF. CDR3 in DNA: TGCAGTGCTGCTGGTGATGGGGGCCAGTACTTC.